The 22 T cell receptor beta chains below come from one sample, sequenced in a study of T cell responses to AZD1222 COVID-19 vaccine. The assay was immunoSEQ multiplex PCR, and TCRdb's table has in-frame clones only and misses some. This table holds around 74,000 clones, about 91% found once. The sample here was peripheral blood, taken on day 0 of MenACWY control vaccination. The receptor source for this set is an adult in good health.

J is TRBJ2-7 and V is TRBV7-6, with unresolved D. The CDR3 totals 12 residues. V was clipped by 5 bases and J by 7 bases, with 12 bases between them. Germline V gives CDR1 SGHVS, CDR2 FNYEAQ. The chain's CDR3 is CASSPLGMEQYF. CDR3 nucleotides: TGTGCCAGCAGCCCCCTGGGGATGGAGCAGTACTTC.

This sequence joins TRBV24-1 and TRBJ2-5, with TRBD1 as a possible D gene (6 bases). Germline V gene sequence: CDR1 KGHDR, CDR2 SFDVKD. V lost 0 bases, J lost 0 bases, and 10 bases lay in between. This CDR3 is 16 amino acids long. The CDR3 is CATSDLETGNQETQYF. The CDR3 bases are TGTGCCACCAGTGATTTGGAGACAGGTAACCAAGAGACCCAGTACTTC.

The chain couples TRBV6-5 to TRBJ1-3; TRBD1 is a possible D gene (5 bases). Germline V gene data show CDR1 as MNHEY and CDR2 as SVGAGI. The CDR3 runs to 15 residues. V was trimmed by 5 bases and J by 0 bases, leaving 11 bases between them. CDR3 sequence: CASSTTASSGNTIYF. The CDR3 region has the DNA TGTGCCAGCAGTACGACAGCTTCCTCTGGAAACACCATATATTTT.

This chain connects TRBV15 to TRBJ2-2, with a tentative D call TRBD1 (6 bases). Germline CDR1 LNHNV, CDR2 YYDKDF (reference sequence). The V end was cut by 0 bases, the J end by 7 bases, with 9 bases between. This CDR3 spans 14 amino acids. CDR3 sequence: CATSRDQGNGELFF. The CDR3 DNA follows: TGTGCCACCAGCAGAGATCAGGGGAACGGGGAGCTGTTTTTT.

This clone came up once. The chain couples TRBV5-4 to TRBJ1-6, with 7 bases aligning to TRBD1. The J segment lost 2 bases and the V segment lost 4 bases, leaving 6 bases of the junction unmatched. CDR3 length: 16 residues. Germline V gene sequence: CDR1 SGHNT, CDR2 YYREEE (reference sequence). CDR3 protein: CASSQSTGPYNSPLHF. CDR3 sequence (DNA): TGTGCCAGCAGCCAATCGACAGGGCCCTATAATTCACCCCTCCACTTT.

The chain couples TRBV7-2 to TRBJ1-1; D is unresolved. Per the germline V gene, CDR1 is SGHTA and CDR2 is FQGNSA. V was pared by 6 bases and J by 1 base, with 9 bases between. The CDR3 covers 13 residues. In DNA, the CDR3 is TGTGCCAGCAGGCCCCCGGCGAACACTGAAGCTTTCTTT. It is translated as CASRPPANTEAFF.

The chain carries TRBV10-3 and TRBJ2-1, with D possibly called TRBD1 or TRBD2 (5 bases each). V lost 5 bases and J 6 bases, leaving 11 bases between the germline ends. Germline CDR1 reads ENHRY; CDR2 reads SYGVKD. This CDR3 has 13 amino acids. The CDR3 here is CAISTGPLNEQFF. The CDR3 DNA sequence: TGTGCCATCAGTACGGGACCTCTCAATGAGCAGTTCTTC.

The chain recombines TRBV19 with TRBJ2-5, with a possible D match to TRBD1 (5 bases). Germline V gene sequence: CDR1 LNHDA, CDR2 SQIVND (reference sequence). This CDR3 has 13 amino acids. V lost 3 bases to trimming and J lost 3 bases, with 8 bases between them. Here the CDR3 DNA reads TGTGCCAGTAGTATTGGGGCAGAAGAGACCCAGTACTTC. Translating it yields CASSIGAEETQYF.

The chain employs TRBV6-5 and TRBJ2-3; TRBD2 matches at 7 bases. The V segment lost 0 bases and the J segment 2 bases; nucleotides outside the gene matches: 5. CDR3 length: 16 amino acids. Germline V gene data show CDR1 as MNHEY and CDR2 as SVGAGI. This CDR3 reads CASSYSGREHTDTQYF. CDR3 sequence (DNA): TGTGCCAGCAGTTACTCTGGGCGGGAGCACACAGATACGCAGTATTTT.

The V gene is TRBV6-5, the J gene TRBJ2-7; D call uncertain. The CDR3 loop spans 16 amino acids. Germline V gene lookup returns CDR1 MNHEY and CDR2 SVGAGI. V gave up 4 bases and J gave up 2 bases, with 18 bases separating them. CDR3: CASSFLTQVPPYEQYF. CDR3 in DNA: TGTGCCAGCAGTTTCCTGACGCAAGTCCCTCCCTACGAGCAGTACTTC.

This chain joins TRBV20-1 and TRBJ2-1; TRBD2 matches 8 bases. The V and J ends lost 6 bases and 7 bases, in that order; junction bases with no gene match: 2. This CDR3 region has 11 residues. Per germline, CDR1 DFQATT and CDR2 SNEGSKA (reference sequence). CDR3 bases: TGCAGTGCGCGACTAGCGAATGAGCAGTTCTTC. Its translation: CSARLANEQFF.

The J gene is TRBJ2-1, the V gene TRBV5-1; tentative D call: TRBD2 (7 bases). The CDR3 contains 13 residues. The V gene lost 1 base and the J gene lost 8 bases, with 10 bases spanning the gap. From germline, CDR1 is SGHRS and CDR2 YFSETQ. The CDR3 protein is CASSLSGGHEQFF. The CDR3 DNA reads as TGCGCCAGCAGCTTGTCGGGGGGCCATGAGCAGTTCTTC.

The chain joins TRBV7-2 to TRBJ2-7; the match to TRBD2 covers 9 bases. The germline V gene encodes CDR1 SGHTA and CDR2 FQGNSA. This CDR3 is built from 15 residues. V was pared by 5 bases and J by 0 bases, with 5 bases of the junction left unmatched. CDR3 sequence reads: CASSQNSGSSYEQYF. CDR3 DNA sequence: TGTGCCAGCAGCCAAAATAGCGGGAGCTCCTACGAGCAGTACTTC.

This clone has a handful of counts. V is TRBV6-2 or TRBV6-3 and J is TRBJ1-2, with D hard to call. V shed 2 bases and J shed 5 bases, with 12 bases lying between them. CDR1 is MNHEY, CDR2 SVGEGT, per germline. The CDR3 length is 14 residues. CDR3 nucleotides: TGTGCCAGCAGTTACCCGGGAATCGAGTATGGCTACACCTTC. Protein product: CASSYPGIEYGYTF.

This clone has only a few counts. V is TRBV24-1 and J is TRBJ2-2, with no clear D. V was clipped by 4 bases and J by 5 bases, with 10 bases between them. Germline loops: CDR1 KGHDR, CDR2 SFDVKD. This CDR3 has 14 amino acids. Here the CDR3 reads CATSDYPGTGELFF. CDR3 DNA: TGTGCCACCAGTGACTACCCTGGGACCGGGGAGCTGTTTTTT.

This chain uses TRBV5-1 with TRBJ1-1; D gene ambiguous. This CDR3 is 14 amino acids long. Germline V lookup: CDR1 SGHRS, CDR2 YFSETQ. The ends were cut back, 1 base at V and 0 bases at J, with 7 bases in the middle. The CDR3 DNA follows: TGCGCCAGCAGCTTGAATACTTTGAACACTGAAGCTTTCTTT. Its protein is CASSLNTLNTEAFF.

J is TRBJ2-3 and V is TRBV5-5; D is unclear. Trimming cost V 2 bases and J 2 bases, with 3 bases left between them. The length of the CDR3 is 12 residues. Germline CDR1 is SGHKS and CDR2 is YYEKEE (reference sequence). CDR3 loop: CASSFTTDTQYF. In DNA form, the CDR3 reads TGTGCCAGCAGCTTCACCACAGATACGCAGTATTTT.

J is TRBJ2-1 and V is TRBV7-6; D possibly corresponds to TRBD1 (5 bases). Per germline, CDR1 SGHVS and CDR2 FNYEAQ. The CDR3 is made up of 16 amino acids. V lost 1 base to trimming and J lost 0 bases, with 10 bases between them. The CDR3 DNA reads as TGTGCCAGCAGCTTAGTCGGTCAGGGCTCCTACAATGAGCAGTTCTTC. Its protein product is CASSLVGQGSYNEQFF.

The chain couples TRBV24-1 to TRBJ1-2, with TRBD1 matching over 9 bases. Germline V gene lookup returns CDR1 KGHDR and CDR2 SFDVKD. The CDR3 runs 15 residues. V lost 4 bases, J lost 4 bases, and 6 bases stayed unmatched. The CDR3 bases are TGTGCCACCAGTGAAACCGGGACAGGGATCTATGGCTACACCTTC. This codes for CATSETGTGIYGYTF.

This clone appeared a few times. The CDR3 here is CASSPRTGGSTEAFF. The CDR3 DNA follows: TGCGCCAGCAGCCCCCGGACAGGGGGGAGCACTGAAGCTTTCTTT. This sequence joins TRBV5-1 and TRBJ1-1, with 10 bases lining up with TRBD1. Trimming at V came to 4 bases and at J to 4 bases, leaving 7 bases not matched to a gene. Germline CDR1 and CDR2: SGHRS and YFSETQ. This CDR3 is built from 15 residues.

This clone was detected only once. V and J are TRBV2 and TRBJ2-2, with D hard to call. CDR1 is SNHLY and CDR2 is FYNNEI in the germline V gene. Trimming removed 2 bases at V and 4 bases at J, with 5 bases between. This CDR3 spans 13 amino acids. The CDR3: CASSESVTGELFF. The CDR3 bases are TGTGCCAGCAGTGAATCTGTCACCGGGGAGCTGTTTTTT.

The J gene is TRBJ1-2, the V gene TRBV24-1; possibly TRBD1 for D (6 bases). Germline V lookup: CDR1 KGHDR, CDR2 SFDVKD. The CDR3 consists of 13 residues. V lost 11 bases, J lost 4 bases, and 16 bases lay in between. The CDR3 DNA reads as TGTGCCATTGCACAGCCGGACAGCTATGGCTACACCTTC. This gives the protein CAIAQPDSYGYTF.